This record concerns one TCR beta chain sequence. Antigen unknown. At one end the junction does not follow the germline gene, possibly because of a read error. Time point of the sample: week 5, during vaccination. What each vaccine dose contained was 300 ug of mutant IDH1 20-mer peptide, accompanied by topical imiquimod. TCRdb's copy holds only in-frame clones and misses some; the assay was immunoSEQ multiplex PCR. This sample has fewer than 40,000 clones, with 75% to 85% found just once. CDR1 is MGHRA and CDR2 is YSYEKL in the germline V gene. This CDR3 is built from 16 residues. The source of the sample is a study of a mutant IDH1 vaccine in newly diagnosed glioma. Whole-study context: Those enrolled had earlier been treated with radiotherapy, temozolomide, or both, mostly both.

The sample in question was PBMCs, obtained from a glioma patient whose treatment included an IDH1 peptide vaccine. The gene calls are TRBV4-1 and TRBJ1-3; TRBD1 might be the D (6 bases). The clonotype originates from a man aged 35-49 years with glioma. For the CDR3, the DNA is TGCGCCAGCAGCCAAGGCCCGGGGGCCTCTGGAAGCACCATATATTTT. Translation gives CASSQGPGASGSTIYF.